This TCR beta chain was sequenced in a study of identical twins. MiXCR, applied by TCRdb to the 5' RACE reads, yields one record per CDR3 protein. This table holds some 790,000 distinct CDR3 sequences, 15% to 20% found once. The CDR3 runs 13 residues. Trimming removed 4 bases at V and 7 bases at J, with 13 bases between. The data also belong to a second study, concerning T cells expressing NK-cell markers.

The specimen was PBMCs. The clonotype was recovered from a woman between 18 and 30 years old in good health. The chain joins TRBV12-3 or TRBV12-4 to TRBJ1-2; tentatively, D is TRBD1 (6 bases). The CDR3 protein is CASSSGDLFGYTF. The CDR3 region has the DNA TGTGCCAGCAGTTCAGGGGATTTGTTTGGCTACACCTTC.